Presented here are 3 T cell receptor beta chains from one specimen sequenced in a study of blood T cells in healthy people across ages. Through a sample-barcoded 5' primer and a J-beta primer mix, a second PCR was run for roughly 6 to 12 cycles. One entry per CDR3 protein results from TCRdb running MiXCR on the 5' RACE reads. Of under 2 million distinct CDR3 sequences in the sample, about 31% were seen once. The material sequenced was blood. The source is a woman aged 30 to 39 in good health.

A few counts support this clonotype. V gene TRBV27 combines with J gene TRBJ2-7; 11 nucleotides agree with TRBD2. This CDR3 has 15 residues. Trimming removed 5 bases from V and 3 bases from J; junction bases left unmatched: 6. The germline V gene has CDR1 MNHEY and CDR2 SMNVEV (reference sequence). Here the CDR3 DNA reads TGTGCCAGCAGTCCGACAACTAGCGGGGGCTACGAGCAGTACTTC. Translating gives CASSPTTSGGYEQYF.

This clonotype occurred a few times. The chain is built from TRBV4-2 and TRBJ2-7, with 8 bases matching TRBD2. This CDR3 comprises 17 residues. V was clipped by 2 bases and J by 2 bases; unmatched bases: 11. Germline V gene sequence: CDR1 LGHNA, CDR2 YNFKEQ. For the CDR3, the DNA is TGTGCCAGCAGCCAACAAGGGCCCGGGGGGGTTCCCTACGAGCAGTACTTC. Translating gives CASSQQGPGGVPYEQYF.

The J gene is TRBJ1-2, the V gene TRBV5-1; 9 nucleotides agree with TRBD1. Germline CDR1 and CDR2: SGHRS and YFSETQ. Germline trimming cut 1 base from V and 4 bases from J; bases unmatched to any gene: 2. The CDR3 is 14 residues long. Here the CDR3 DNA reads TGCGCCAGCAGCTTGCCACAGGGGGCCTATGGCTACACCTTC. Translated, it gives CASSLPQGAYGYTF.